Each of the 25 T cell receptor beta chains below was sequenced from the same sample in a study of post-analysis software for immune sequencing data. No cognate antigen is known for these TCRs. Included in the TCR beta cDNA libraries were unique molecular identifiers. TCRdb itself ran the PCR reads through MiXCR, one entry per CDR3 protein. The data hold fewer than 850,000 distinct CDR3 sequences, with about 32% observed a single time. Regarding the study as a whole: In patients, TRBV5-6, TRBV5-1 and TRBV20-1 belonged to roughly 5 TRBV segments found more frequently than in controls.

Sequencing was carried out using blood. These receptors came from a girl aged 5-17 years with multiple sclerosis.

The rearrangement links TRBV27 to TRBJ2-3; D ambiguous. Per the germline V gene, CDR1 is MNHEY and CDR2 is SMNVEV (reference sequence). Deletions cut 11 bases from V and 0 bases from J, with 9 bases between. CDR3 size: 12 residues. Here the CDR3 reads CARPPSTDTQYF. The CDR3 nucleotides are TGTGCCCGCCCCCCTAGCACAGATACGCAGTATTTT.

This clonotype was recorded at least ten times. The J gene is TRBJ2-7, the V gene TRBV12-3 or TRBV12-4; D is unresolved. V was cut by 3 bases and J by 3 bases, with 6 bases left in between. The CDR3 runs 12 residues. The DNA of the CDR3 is TGTGCCAGCAGTTTTGGCAGCTACGAGCAGTACTTC. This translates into CASSFGSYEQYF.

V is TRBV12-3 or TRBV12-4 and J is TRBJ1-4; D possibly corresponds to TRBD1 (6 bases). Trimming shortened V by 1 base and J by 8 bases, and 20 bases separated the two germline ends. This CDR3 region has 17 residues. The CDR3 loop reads CASSLGDDRIAYEKLFF. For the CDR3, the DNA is TGTGCCAGCAGTTTAGGGGACGACAGGATAGCATACGAAAAACTGTTTTTT.

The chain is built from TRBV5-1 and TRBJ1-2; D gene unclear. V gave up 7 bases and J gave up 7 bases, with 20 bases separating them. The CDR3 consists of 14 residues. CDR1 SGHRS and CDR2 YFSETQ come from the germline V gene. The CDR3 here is CASGGVTNRFGYTF. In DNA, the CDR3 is TGCGCCAGCGGCGGAGTGACTAACCGTTTTGGCTACACCTTC.

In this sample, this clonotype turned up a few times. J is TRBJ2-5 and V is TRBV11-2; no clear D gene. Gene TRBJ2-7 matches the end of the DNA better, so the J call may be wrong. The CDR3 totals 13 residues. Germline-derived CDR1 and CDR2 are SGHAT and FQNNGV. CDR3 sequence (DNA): TGTGCCAGCAGCTTAGTACGGACGGACGAGCAGTACTTC. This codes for CASSLVRTDEQYF.

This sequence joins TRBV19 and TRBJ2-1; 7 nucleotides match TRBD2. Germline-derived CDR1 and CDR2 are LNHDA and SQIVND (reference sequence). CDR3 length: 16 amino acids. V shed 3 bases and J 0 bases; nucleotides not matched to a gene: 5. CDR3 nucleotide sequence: TGTGCCAGTAGTATCAGCGGGACCAGCTCCTACAATGAGCAGTTCTTC. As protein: CASSISGTSSYNEQFF. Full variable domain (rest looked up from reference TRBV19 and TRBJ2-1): DGGITQSPKYLFRKEGQNVTLSCEQNLNHDAMYWYRQDPGQGLRLIYYSQIVNDFQKGDIAEGYSVSREKKESFPLTVTSAQKNPTAFYLCASSISGTSSYNEQFFGPGTRLTVL.

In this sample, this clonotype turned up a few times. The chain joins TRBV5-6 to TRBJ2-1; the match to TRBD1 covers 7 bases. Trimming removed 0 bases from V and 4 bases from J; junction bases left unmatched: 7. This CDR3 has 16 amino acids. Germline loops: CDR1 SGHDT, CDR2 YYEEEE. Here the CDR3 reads CASSLATGSGYNEQFF. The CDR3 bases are TGTGCCAGCAGCTTGGCGACAGGGTCTGGATACAATGAGCAGTTCTTC.

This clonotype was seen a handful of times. The CDR3 loop is CASSSPVTGFFEQYF. The CDR3 DNA follows: TGTGCCAGCAGCTCCCCTGTGACAGGGTTCTTCGAGCAGTACTTC. The chain recombines TRBV7-2 with TRBJ2-7, with 7 bases that match TRBD1. Germline loops: CDR1 SGHTA, CDR2 FQGNSA. The CDR3 loop spans 15 amino acids. V shed 4 bases and J 6 bases; nucleotides not matched to a gene: 12.

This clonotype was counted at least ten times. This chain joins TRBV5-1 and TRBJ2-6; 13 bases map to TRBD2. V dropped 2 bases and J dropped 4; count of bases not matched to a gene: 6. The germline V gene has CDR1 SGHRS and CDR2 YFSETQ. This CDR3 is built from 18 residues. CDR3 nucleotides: TGCGCCAGCAGCTTCGGACTAGCGGGAGTCGACGGGGCCAACGTCCTGACTTTC. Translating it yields CASSFGLAGVDGANVLTF.

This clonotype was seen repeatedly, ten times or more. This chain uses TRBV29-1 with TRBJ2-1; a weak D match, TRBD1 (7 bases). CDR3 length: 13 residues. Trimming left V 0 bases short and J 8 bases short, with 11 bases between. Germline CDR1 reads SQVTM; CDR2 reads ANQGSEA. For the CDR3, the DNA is TGCAGCGTTGAAGACAGGGGGGCCGATGAGCAGTTCTTC. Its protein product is CSVEDRGADEQFF.

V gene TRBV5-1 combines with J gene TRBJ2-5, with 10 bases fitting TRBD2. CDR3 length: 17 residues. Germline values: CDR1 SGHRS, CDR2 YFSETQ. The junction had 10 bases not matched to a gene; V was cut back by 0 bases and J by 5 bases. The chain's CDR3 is CASSLEPSGSLRETQYF. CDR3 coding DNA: TGCGCCAGCAGCTTGGAGCCTAGCGGGAGCCTCCGGGAGACCCAGTACTTC.

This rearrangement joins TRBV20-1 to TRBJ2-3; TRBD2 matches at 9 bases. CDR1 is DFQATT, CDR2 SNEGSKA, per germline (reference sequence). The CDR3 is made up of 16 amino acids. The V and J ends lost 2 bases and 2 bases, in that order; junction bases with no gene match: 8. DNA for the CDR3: TGCAGTGCTAGACCCCTGACTAGCGGACACACAGATACGCAGTATTTT. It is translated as CSARPLTSGHTDTQYF.

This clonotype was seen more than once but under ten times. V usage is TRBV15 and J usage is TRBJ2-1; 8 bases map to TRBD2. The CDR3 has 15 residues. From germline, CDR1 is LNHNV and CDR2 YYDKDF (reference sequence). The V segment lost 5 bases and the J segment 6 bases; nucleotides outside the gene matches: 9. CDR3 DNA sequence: TGTGCCACCAGCGTGACGGGAGGGCCTTTCAATGAGCAGTTCTTC. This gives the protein CATSVTGGPFNEQFF.

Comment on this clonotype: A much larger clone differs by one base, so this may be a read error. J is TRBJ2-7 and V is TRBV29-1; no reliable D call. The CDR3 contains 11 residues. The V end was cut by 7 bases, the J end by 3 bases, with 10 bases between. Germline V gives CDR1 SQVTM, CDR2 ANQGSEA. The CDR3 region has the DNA TGCAGCGCTGTAGGTGGCTACGAGCAGTACTTC. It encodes CSAVGGYEQYF.

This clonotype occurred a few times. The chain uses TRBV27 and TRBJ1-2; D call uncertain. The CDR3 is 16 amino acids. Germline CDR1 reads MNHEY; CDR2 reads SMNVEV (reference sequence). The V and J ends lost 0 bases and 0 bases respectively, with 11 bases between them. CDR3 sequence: CASSLSMTAPNYGYTF. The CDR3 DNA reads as TGTGCCAGCAGTTTATCGATGACGGCGCCTAACTATGGCTACACCTTC.

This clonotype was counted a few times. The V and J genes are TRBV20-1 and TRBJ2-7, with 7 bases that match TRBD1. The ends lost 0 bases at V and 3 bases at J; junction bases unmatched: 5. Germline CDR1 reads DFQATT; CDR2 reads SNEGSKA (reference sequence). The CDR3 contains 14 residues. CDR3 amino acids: CSARDRDSYYEQYF. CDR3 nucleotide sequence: TGCAGTGCTAGAGATCGGGACAGCTACTACGAGCAGTACTTC.

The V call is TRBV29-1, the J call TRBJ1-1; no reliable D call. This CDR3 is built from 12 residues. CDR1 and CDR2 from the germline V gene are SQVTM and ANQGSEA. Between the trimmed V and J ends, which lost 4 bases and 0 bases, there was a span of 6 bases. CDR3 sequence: CSVVRMNTEAFF. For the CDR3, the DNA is TGCAGCGTTGTCAGGATGAACACTGAAGCTTTCTTT.

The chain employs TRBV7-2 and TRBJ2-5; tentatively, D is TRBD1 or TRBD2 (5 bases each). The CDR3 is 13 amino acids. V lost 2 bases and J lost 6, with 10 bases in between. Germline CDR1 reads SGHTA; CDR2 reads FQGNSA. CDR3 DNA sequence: TGTGCCAGCAGCTTACCGGGGCGGAAGACCCAGTACTTC. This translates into CASSLPGRKTQYF.

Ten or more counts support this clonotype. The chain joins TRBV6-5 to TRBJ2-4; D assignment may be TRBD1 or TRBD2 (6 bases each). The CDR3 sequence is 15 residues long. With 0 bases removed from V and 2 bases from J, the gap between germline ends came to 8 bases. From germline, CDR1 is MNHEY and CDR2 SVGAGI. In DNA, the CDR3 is TGTGCCAGCAGTTACTCCCGGGGGCCCAAAAACATTCAGTACTTC. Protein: CASSYSRGPKNIQYF.

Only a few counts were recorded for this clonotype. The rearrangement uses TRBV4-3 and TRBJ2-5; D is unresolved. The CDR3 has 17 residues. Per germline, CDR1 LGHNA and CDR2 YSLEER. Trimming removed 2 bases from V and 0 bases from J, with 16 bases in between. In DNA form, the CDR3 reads TGCGCCAGCAGCCAAAGCTCGGCAACTCTGTACCAAGAGACCCAGTACTTC. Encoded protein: CASSQSSATLYQETQYF.

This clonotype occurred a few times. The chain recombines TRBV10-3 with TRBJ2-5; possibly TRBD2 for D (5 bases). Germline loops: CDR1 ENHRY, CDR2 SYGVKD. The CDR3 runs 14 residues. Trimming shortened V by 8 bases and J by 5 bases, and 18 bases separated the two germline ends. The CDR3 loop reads CAIGSGWLAETQYF. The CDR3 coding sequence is TGTGCCATCGGATCCGGATGGCTAGCCGAGACCCAGTACTTC.

The CDR3 DNA follows: TGTGCCAGCAGTAGAGACAGGGAGGGTGAGCAGTTCTTC. Its translation: CASSRDREGEQFF. The rearrangement uses TRBV12-3 or TRBV12-4 and TRBJ2-1, with D tentatively TRBD1 or TRBD2 (7 bases each). The V end lost 5 bases, the J end lost 9 bases, and 14 bases lay between the germline ends. CDR3 length: 13 residues.

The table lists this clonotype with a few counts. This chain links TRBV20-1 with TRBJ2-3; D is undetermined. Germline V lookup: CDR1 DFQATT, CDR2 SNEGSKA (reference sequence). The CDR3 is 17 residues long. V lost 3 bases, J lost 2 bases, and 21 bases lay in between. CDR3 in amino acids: CSASVTSGRAPTDTQYF. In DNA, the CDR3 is TGCAGTGCTAGTGTAACCTCCGGACGGGCACCCACAGATACGCAGTATTTT.

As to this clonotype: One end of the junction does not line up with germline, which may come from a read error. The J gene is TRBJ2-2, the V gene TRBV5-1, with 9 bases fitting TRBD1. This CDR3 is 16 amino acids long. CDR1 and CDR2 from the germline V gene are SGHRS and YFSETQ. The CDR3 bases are TGCGCCAGCAGGATGACAGGGGGACAAGCCACCGGGGAGCGGTTTTTT. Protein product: CASRMTGGQATGERFF.

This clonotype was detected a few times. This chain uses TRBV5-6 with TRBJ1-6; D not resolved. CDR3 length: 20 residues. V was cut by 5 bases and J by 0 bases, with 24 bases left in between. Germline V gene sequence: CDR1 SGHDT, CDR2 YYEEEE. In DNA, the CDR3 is TGTGCCAGCAGGTTTTCAGAACAGAGAAGTTCAAGCTCCTATAATTCACCCCTCCACTTT. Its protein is CASRFSEQRSSSSYNSPLHF.